This section outlines one T cell receptor (beta chain) sequence together with its context. Its target is not known. The sample comes from a study of CXCR3-negative and CXCR3-positive naive CD8 T cells. General study findings and limits: Similar TRBV-TRBJ usage was seen in naive cells (both CXCR3-negative and CXCR3-positive), but memory cells differed. Diversity was high in both naive subsets and much lower in memory cells. It was found that naive subsets had comparable surface CD5, and TCR strength was inferred from TRB CDR3 properties.

The naive CD8+ gate required CD45RO-CCR7+CD27+CD95- phenotype. The libraries of TRB cDNA were prepared using 5' RACE with UMI labels. From its re-call of the 5' RACE reads, TCRdb lists each CDR3 protein once, without DNA. The sample includes 40,000 to 55,000 distinct CDR3 sequences. This CDR3 spans 15 amino acids. Germline CDR1 is LGHDT and CDR2 is YNNKEL (reference sequence). The V and J genes are TRBV3-1 and TRBJ1-1; the D call from TCRdb, TRBD1, cannot be confirmed without DNA. This sequence originates from a human donor in good health. Some clones in this sample may be carry-over from other donors' samples. Sample: naive CXCR3- CD8+ T cells from blood. Subset meaning: CD45RO-CCR7+CD27+CD95- naive CD8+ T cells lacking CXCR3 (TNR3-). CDR3 sequence: CASSQGQGAPTEAFF. Looking up the rest from reference TRBV3-1 and TRBJ1-1 gives the full variable domain: DTAVSQTPKYLVTQMGNDKSIKCEQNLGHDTMYWYKQDSKKFLKIMFSYNNKELIINETVPNRFSPKSPDKAHLNLHINSLELGDSAVYFCASSQGQGAPTEAFFGQGTRLTVV.